The rows below give T cell receptor beta chains drawn from one sample of a study of cytomegalovirus exposure and HLA in healthy donors. The protocol was immunoSEQ multiplex PCR, while the TCRdb copy is restricted to in-frame clones and leaves out a portion. The data contain 150,000 to 200,000 clones, 82% of them singletons. The sequenced sample was PBMCs. All receptors derive from a girl between 10 and 17 years old in good health and CMV-seropositive. CDR3s include the opening cysteine and the closing phenylalanine or tryptophan. D genes are given only for firm matches. Clone size appears in some rows only: once, few, many, or a class for an expanded clone.

v_call	clone_size	d_call	j_call	cdr3_nt	cdr3_aa
TRBV6-1	-	-	TRBJ2-7	TGTGCCAGCAGTGAAATTGCCCCCTCGCGCGAGCAGTACTTC	CASSEIAPSREQYF
TRBV27	few	TRBD2	TRBJ2-7	TGTGCCAGCAGTCTCCCCGGGGGGGGCCACGAGCAGTACTTC	CASSLPGGGHEQYF
TRBV20-1	-	-	TRBJ2-1	TGCAGTGCTAGTGCTAACAATGAGCAGTTCTTC	CSASANNEQFF
TRBV7-8	-	TRBD2	TRBJ2-5	TGTGCCAGCAGCTTATTGCCCGGGGAGCGGGGGGAGACCCAGTACTTC	CASSLLPGERGETQYF
TRBV6-1	-	TRBD1	TRBJ2-3	TGTGCCAGCAGGGAATGGACAGGCATCACAGATACGCAGTATTTT	CASREWTGITDTQYF
TRBV5-1	-	-	TRBJ1-1	TGCGCCAGCAGCTTGCGGCAGGGCACTGAAGCTTTCTTT	CASSLRQGTEAFF
TRBV9	-	-	TRBJ1-1	TGTGCCAGCAGCCCAGCAAAAGGAGCAGGGTATTCCACTGAAGCTTTCTTT	CASSPAKGAGYSTEAFF
TRBV15	-	-	TRBJ2-7	TGTGCCACCAGCAAATGGGACACCTCCGAGCAGTACTTC	CATSKWDTSEQYF
TRBV27	-	TRBD1	TRBJ2-6	TGTGCCAGCAGTTTATTTATGACAGGGCCTCTAAACTCTGGGGCCAACGTCCTGACTTTC	CASSLFMTGPLNSGANVLTF
TRBV6-4	-	TRBD2	TRBJ2-2	TGTGCCAGCAGTGACGGGGGGGACACCGGGGAGCTGTTTTTT	CASSDGGDTGELFF
TRBV30	few	TRBD1	TRBJ2-7	TGTGCCTGGAGTGTACGGGCAGGGGGTTGGTACGAGCAGTACTTC	CAWSVRAGGWYEQYF
TRBV5-6	-	TRBD2	TRBJ2-3	TGTGCCAGCAGCTCGGGAGCGGGAGACAAAGATACGCAGTATTTT	CASSSGAGDKDTQYF
TRBV28	-	TRBD2	TRBJ2-5	TGTGCCAGCAGACCGGGACTAGCGGGGATGACCCAGTACTTC	CASRPGLAGMTQYF
TRBV7-2	-	-	TRBJ1-1	TGTGCCAGCAGCTTAGGCTACCGGAGGGCTTTCTTT	CASSLGYRRAFF
TRBV30	-	TRBD1	TRBJ2-3	TGTGCCTGGAGTTCCGGGCAGGGGGCTGGAGATACGCAGTATTTT	CAWSSGQGAGDTQYF
TRBV19	-	-	TRBJ2-7	TGTGCCAGTAGTGCAGACAGCTACGAGCAGTACTTC	CASSADSYEQYF
TRBV9	-	-	TRBJ2-3	TGTGCCAGCAGCCCCCGACTAGACAGTAGCACAGATACGCAGTATTTT	CASSPRLDSSTDTQYF
TRBV6-1	-	TRBD2	TRBJ2-1	TGTGCCAGCAGAGTAGCGGGCATCTACAATGAGCAGTTCTTC	CASRVAGIYNEQFF
TRBV7-3	-	-	TRBJ2-3	TGTGCCAGCAGCTTAGGCAGGGGACAAGATACGCAGTATTTT	CASSLGRGQDTQYF
TRBV2	-	TRBD1	TRBJ1-4	TGTGCCAGCAGGTATAATCCCGGGACAGATGTCGAAAAACTGTTTTTT	CASRYNPGTDVEKLFF
TRBV6-5	-	-	TRBJ2-5	TGTGCCAGCAGTTACTCGGGTTCGGGTTACCAAGAGACCCAGTACTTC	CASSYSGSGYQETQYF
TRBV19	few	-	TRBJ1-1	TGTGCCACGGGGGAATTAAACACTGAAGCTTTCTTT	CATGELNTEAFF
TRBV19	-	-	TRBJ1-4	TGTGCCAGTAGTGCTCAGGGTCTTAATAATGAAAAACTGTTTTTT	CASSAQGLNNEKLFF
TRBV11-2	-	TRBD1	TRBJ1-1	TGTGCCAGCAGCCTAAGATCGAAACAGGGGCTCGGCACTGAAGCTTTCTTT	CASSLRSKQGLGTEAFF
TRBV2	few	-	TRBJ2-7	TGTGCCAGCAGCGATCCGGAGAGCTACGAGCAGTACTTC	CASSDPESYEQYF
TRBV23-1	few	-	TRBJ2-7	TGCGCCGCCAGGGGGGTGAGACCCTACGAGCAGTACTTC	CAARGVRPYEQYF